The subject of this entry is one T cell receptor beta chain. One entry per CDR3 protein results from TCRdb running MiXCR on the 5' RACE reads. The profile covers around 320,000 distinct CDR3 sequences, with around 27% appearing a single time and roughly 13% taken by the ten largest. The data originate from a study of T-cell memory formation after mild COVID-19. Germline V gives CDR1 DFQATT, CDR2 SNEGSKA (reference sequence). V lost 4 bases, J lost 6 bases, and 16 bases lay in between. This CDR3 has 14 amino acids. This chain uses TRBV20-1 with TRBJ2-1, with a weak D call TRBD2 (7 bases). Source material: PBMCs or a T cell subset sorted from them (not recorded which). The TCR comes from an adult woman who had mild COVID-19 (a few samples of this study predate the infection). Cell type and time point are not known. CDR3 in amino acids: CSANGGPVGNEQFF. CDR3 DNA sequence: TGCAGTGCTAACGGGGGGCCGGTAGGCAATGAGCAGTTCTTC.